This is a list of T cell receptor beta chains from one sample in a study of cytomegalovirus exposure and HLA in healthy donors. Produced via immunoSEQ multiplex PCR; TCRdb's table is partial and in-frame only. This sample has hundreds of thousands of clones, with roughly 89% found just once. Material for sequencing was PBMCs. All receptors come from a young woman in good health and CMV-seronegative. Both conserved end residues are part of each CDR3. A D gene is named only where the DNA matches it firmly.

V gene: TRBV2
D gene: -
J gene: TRBJ2-1
CDR3 protein: CASSRGSYNEQFF

V gene: TRBV27
D gene: TRBD1
J gene: TRBJ2-6
CDR3 protein: CASSANRGPGANVLTF

V gene: TRBV7-8
D gene: TRBD1
J gene: TRBJ2-6
CDR3 protein: CASSLAGQGAYGANVLTF

V gene: TRBV7-2
D gene: TRBD1
J gene: TRBJ2-2
CDR3 protein: CASSFRGQGSGELFF

V gene: TRBV9
D gene: TRBD2
J gene: TRBJ2-2
CDR3 protein: CASSEGTRLAGELFF

V gene: TRBV6-5
D gene: TRBD2
J gene: TRBJ2-3
CDR3 protein: CASSASGRGTDTQYF

V gene: TRBV5-1
D gene: TRBD2
J gene: TRBJ2-7
CDR3 protein: CASSPGGGLYEQYF

V gene: TRBV6-1
D gene: TRBD2
J gene: TRBJ2-1
CDR3 protein: CASREGLAYYNEQFF

V gene: TRBV28
D gene: TRBD2
J gene: TRBJ2-7
CDR3 protein: CASSLLAGRSYEQYF

V gene: TRBV6-5
D gene: -
J gene: TRBJ2-7
CDR3 protein: CASGGRGEQYF

V gene: TRBV6-6
D gene: -
J gene: TRBJ2-2
CDR3 protein: CASREPTGELFF

V gene: TRBV7-8
D gene: -
J gene: TRBJ2-1
CDR3 protein: CASSPYNEQFF

V gene: TRBV2
D gene: TRBD1
J gene: TRBJ1-1
CDR3 protein: CASMSGTGWKAFF

V gene: TRBV2
D gene: TRBD1
J gene: TRBJ1-2
CDR3 protein: CARHFSQGNYGYTF

V gene: TRBV6-6
D gene: -
J gene: TRBJ1-2
CDR3 protein: CASSYIWRSSDYGYTF

V gene: TRBV4-1
D gene: -
J gene: TRBJ1-1
CDR3 protein: CASSPPRVVSMNTEAFF

V gene: TRBV5-5
D gene: TRBD1
J gene: TRBJ1-2
CDR3 protein: CASSFSTGPYGYTF

V gene: TRBV29-1
D gene: -
J gene: TRBJ1-5
CDR3 protein: CSVSGGDLSNQPQHF

V gene: TRBV4-2
D gene: TRBD2
J gene: TRBJ2-1
CDR3 protein: CASSQDIGRVAGPYLDEQFF

V gene: TRBV25-1
D gene: TRBD1
J gene: TRBJ1-4
CDR3 protein: CASSERTGEETNEKLFF

V gene: TRBV30
D gene: -
J gene: TRBJ1-2
CDR3 protein: CAWGGAIGYTF

V gene: TRBV5-5
D gene: -
J gene: TRBJ1-1
CDR3 protein: CASSRRGTEAFF

V gene: TRBV30
D gene: -
J gene: TRBJ1-1
CDR3 protein: CAWSRAGVTEAFF

V gene: TRBV25-1
D gene: -
J gene: TRBJ1-1
CDR3 protein: CASSEGGGQGAFF

V gene: TRBV25-1
D gene: TRBD2
J gene: TRBJ2-7
CDR3 protein: CASSEGGGEQYF

V gene: TRBV6-1
D gene: -
J gene: TRBJ2-1
CDR3 protein: CASSHQTFSYNEQFF

V gene: TRBV4-1
D gene: -
J gene: TRBJ1-1
CDR3 protein: CASSQAAPEGAFF

V gene: TRBV6-6
D gene: -
J gene: TRBJ1-1
CDR3 protein: CASRPGAGDTEAFF

V gene: TRBV27
D gene: -
J gene: TRBJ1-3
CDR3 protein: CASSPGNPVNTIYF

V gene: TRBV2
D gene: TRBD2
J gene: TRBJ2-1
CDR3 protein: CASSTMGAGGLSYNEQFF

V gene: TRBV7-7
D gene: -
J gene: TRBJ2-1
CDR3 protein: CASSLVAGSSYNEQFF

V gene: TRBV6-1
D gene: TRBD1
J gene: TRBJ1-5
CDR3 protein: CASSAGTGHNQPQHF

V gene: TRBV27
D gene: TRBD2
J gene: TRBJ2-5
CDR3 protein: CASNNRGLAGETQYF

V gene: TRBV18
D gene: TRBD2
J gene: TRBJ2-7
CDR3 protein: CASSPSYSGRPGGYF

V gene: TRBV28
D gene: TRBD1
J gene: TRBJ1-5
CDR3 protein: CASRRNRDRNQPQHF

V gene: TRBV5-1
D gene: TRBD1
J gene: TRBJ2-1
CDR3 protein: CASSLVRGQGAIIGNEQFF

V gene: TRBV4-1
D gene: -
J gene: TRBJ1-2
CDR3 protein: CASSQVAGNYGYTF

V gene: TRBV6-4
D gene: -
J gene: TRBJ1-1
CDR3 protein: CASSAGANTEAFF

V gene: TRBV2
D gene: -
J gene: TRBJ1-2
CDR3 protein: CASEKRNNYGYTF

V gene: TRBV27
D gene: -
J gene: TRBJ2-2
CDR3 protein: CASGWNRENTGELFF

V gene: TRBV9
D gene: -
J gene: TRBJ2-1
CDR3 protein: CASSVAVLGYEQFF

V gene: TRBV7-6
D gene: -
J gene: TRBJ2-6
CDR3 protein: CASTDMAGANVLTF

V gene: TRBV6-1
D gene: TRBD2
J gene: TRBJ2-7
CDR3 protein: CASSDDFAGTSGDEQYF

V gene: TRBV10-1
D gene: TRBD2
J gene: TRBJ2-1
CDR3 protein: CASSEAGVMNPPFF

V gene: TRBV6-1
D gene: TRBD1
J gene: TRBJ1-5
CDR3 protein: CASSGTGDQPQHF

V gene: TRBV6-6
D gene: -
J gene: TRBJ2-7
CDR3 protein: CASSYTKHYEQYF

V gene: TRBV19
D gene: -
J gene: TRBJ1-5
CDR3 protein: CASSAGGPNSNQPQHF

V gene: TRBV29-1
D gene: -
J gene: TRBJ2-7
CDR3 protein: CSVEDTTDRYEQYF

V gene: TRBV7-9
D gene: TRBD2
J gene: TRBJ2-2
CDR3 protein: CASSVRLAPNTGELFF

V gene: TRBV15
D gene: -
J gene: TRBJ1-1
CDR3 protein: CATSRDRGTNTEAFF

V gene: TRBV9
D gene: -
J gene: TRBJ1-1
CDR3 protein: CASRPYPGDTEAFF

V gene: TRBV30
D gene: TRBD2
J gene: TRBJ2-7
CDR3 protein: CAYRSGASYEQYF

V gene: TRBV7-9
D gene: TRBD2
J gene: TRBJ2-3
CDR3 protein: CASSFSGITDTQYF

V gene: TRBV27
D gene: -
J gene: TRBJ1-1
CDR3 protein: CASSPGIIGSEAFF

V gene: TRBV28
D gene: -
J gene: TRBJ1-5
CDR3 protein: CASSLPGYQPQHF